The 32 T cell receptor beta chains presented below share a single source sample, sequenced in a study of blood T cells in healthy people across ages. Primed by a sample-barcoded 5' primer and a J-beta primer mix, a second PCR proceeded for roughly 7 to 12 cycles. MiXCR was run by TCRdb on the 5' RACE reads, yielding one entry per CDR3 protein. The table has over a million distinct CDR3 sequences, almost 25% seen once. This sample also belongs to another study, concerning T cells of mothers and their children.

What was sequenced was blood. Every receptor here comes from a girl aged 2 to 10 in good health.

The V gene is TRBV4-3, the J gene TRBJ2-7; TRBD2 agrees at 12 bases. Germline V lookup: CDR1 LGHNA, CDR2 YSLEER. The ends lost 1 base at V and 3 bases at J; junction bases unmatched: 10. The CDR3 is 18 amino acids. The CDR3 is CASSQVRLAGVKGYEQYF. The CDR3 nucleotides are TGCGCCAGCAGCCAAGTGCGACTAGCGGGGGTCAAGGGCTACGAGCAGTACTTC.

This rearrangement joins TRBV13 to TRBJ2-5; TRBD1 agrees at 8 bases. V was clipped by 5 bases and J by 5 bases; unmatched bases: 4. The CDR3 sequence is 13 residues long. Germline values: CDR1 PRHDT, CDR2 FYEKMQ (reference sequence). The CDR3 protein is CASSADRDETQYF. The DNA of the CDR3 is TGTGCCAGCAGCGCGGACAGGGACGAGACCCAGTACTTC.

The chain combines TRBV13 with TRBJ2-1; possibly TRBD1 for D (7 bases). The CDR3 totals 15 residues. V gave up 4 bases and J gave up 5 bases, with 15 bases separating them. Germline V gene sequence: CDR1 PRHDT, CDR2 FYEKMQ (reference sequence). CDR3 sequence reads: CASSSDREAHNEQFF. The CDR3, as DNA: TGTGCCAGCAGCTCAGACAGGGAGGCCCACAATGAGCAGTTCTTC.

The CDR3 here is CASSSKTAVTGNTIYF. The CDR3 nucleotides are TGTGCCAGCAGCTCCAAAACGGCGGTAACGGGAAACACCATATATTTT. The chain combines TRBV7-8 with TRBJ1-3, with unresolved D. The germline V gene encodes CDR1 SGHVS and CDR2 FQNEAQ. CDR3 size: 16 residues. Trimming took 4 bases from V and 4 from J, leaving 17 bases between them.

There are a few counts of this clonotype. The rearrangement joins TRBV7-9 to TRBJ2-7, with 10 bases fitting TRBD1. The length of the CDR3 is 13 residues. The V gene end was trimmed by 4 bases and the J gene end by 6 bases; junction bases not matched to a gene: 3. Germline CDR1 is SEHNR and CDR2 is FQNEAQ (reference sequence). CDR3 DNA: TGTGCCAGCAGCTCTGGGACAGGGGTCGAGCAGTACTTC. This sequence encodes CASSSGTGVEQYF.

Comment on this clonotype: One end of the junction varies from germline; a read error may be responsible. The gene calls are TRBV7-9 and TRBJ2-5; D unresolved. The germline V gene encodes CDR1 SEHNR and CDR2 FQNEAQ (reference sequence). The CDR3 sequence is 14 residues long. CDR3 sequence: CARSLVQNQETQYF. In DNA, the CDR3 is TGTGCCCGCAGCTTAGTACAGAACCAAGAGACCCAGTACTTC.

The V and J genes are TRBV28 and TRBJ2-1; TRBD1 might be the D (6 bases). V lost 2 bases and J lost 8, with 13 bases in between. CDR3 size: 14 residues. Germline lookup yields CDR1 MDHEN and CDR2 SYDVKM. The CDR3 region is CASSLGGLVDEQFF. For the CDR3, the DNA is TGTGCCAGCAGTTTAGGGGGCTTGGTCGATGAGCAGTTCTTC.

The chain recombines TRBV7-9 with TRBJ2-1, with a weak D call TRBD2 (5 bases). Looked up from germline, CDR1 is SEHNR and CDR2 is FQNEAQ (reference sequence). Trimming took off 0 bases at V and 4 bases at J, with 10 bases between the two ends. CDR3 length: 15 residues. Written as DNA, the CDR3 is TGTGCCAGCAGCTTAGCAGCGGTTCCTTACAATGAGCAGTTCTTC. Protein: CASSLAAVPYNEQFF.

This clonotype was seen a few times. The chain combines TRBV19 with TRBJ2-3, with TRBD1 identical over 10 bases. Trimming removed 4 bases from V and 9 bases from J; junction bases left unmatched: 7. CDR1 and CDR2 (germline): LNHDA, SQIVND (reference sequence). The CDR3 sequence is 14 residues long. The CDR3 spells CASSKGTGVATQYF. The CDR3 nucleotides are TGTGCCAGTAGTAAAGGGACAGGGGTCGCAACGCAGTATTTT.

V usage is TRBV6-1 and J usage is TRBJ1-6; unclear D gene. The V gene's germline CDR1 is MNHNS and CDR2 SASEGT. This CDR3 is 13 amino acids long. Trimming left V 0 bases short and J 12 bases short, with 9 bases between. CDR3 DNA: TGTGCCAGCAGTGAAGCGGCAGGCAGACCCCTCCACTTT. This translates into CASSEAAGRPLHF.

This chain uses TRBV24-1 with TRBJ2-3, with a tentative D call TRBD2 (6 bases). The CDR3 is 15 amino acids. V lost 1 base, J lost 4 bases, and 11 bases lay in between. CDR1 and CDR2 (germline): KGHDR, SFDVKD. CDR3 region: CATSDLRREPDTQYF. CDR3 nucleotide sequence: TGTGCCACCAGTGATTTAAGGAGGGAGCCAGATACGCAGTATTTT.

J is TRBJ2-5 and V is TRBV20-1; 7 bases line up with TRBD2. CDR1 is DFQATT, CDR2 SNEGSKA, per germline (reference sequence). The CDR3 loop spans 14 amino acids. With V trimmed by 0 bases and J by 3 bases, 4 bases remained unmatched. The CDR3, as DNA: TGCAGTGCTAGAGATTGGGGGGGAGAAGAGACCCAGTACTTC. Its translation: CSARDWGGEETQYF.

This clonotype is a singleton in its sample. This chain joins TRBV6-6 and TRBJ1-4; no reliable D call. The V end lost 5 bases, the J end lost 6 bases, and 10 bases lay between the germline ends. This CDR3 has 13 amino acids. The germline V gene has CDR1 MNHNY and CDR2 SVGAGI (reference sequence). The CDR3 region has the DNA TGTGCCAGCAGTCCCGGTCCCTATGAAAAACTGTTTTTT. Its translation: CASSPGPYEKLFF.

This clonotype was counted a few times. V usage is TRBV6-2 or TRBV6-3 and J usage is TRBJ1-2; D ambiguous. Germline CDR1 and CDR2: MNHEY and SVGEGT. This CDR3 contains 12 residues. V lost 2 bases, J lost 8 bases, and 9 bases lay in between. This CDR3 is CASSYNGYGYTF. CDR3 in DNA: TGTGCCAGCAGTTACAACGGGTACGGCTACACCTTC.

A word on this clonotype: Without the conserved terminal phenylalanine or tryptophan, this CDR3 likely stems from a read error. The rearrangement links TRBV4-1 to TRBJ2-1; D is perhaps TRBD2 (6 bases). V was pared by 0 bases and J by 10 bases, with 19 bases between. Germline V gene data show CDR1 as MGHRA and CDR2 as YSYEKL. The CDR3 loop spans 16 amino acids. The CDR3 protein is CASSQDRGLPRDEQFS. Here the CDR3 DNA reads TGCGCCAGCAGCCAAGATCGGGGACTCCCGCGTGACGAGCAGTTCTCC.

The V and J genes are TRBV6-1 and TRBJ1-5; perhaps TRBD1 as D (5 bases). Germline CDR1 and CDR2: MNHNS and SASEGT. This CDR3 spans 16 amino acids. The V end lost 5 bases, the J end lost 0 bases, and 14 bases lay between the germline ends. The CDR3 protein is CASSQGAENSNQPQHF. As DNA, the CDR3 is TGTGCCAGCAGTCAAGGGGCAGAGAATAGCAATCAGCCCCAGCATTTT.

This clonotype occurred a few times. V usage is TRBV5-6 and J usage is TRBJ1-4; weak D call: TRBD1 (5 bases). Trimming stripped 3 bases from V and 3 bases from J, with 9 bases between. Germline CDR1 and CDR2: SGHDT and YYEEEE. The CDR3 loop spans 14 amino acids. The CDR3 nucleotides read TGTGCCAGCAGCTCTCCGGGGCCTAATGAAAAACTGTTTTTT. Translated: CASSSPGPNEKLFF.

The J gene is TRBJ2-2, the V gene TRBV4-2; no clear D. The V and J ends lost 4 bases and 8 bases respectively, with 14 bases between them. Germline CDR1 reads LGHNA; CDR2 reads YNFKEQ. The length of the CDR3 is 14 residues. The CDR3 is CASSPPFASGELFF. Here the CDR3 DNA reads TGTGCCAGCAGCCCTCCCTTTGCCAGTGGGGAGCTGTTTTTT.

CDR3 residues: CASLGSGSYEQYF. The DNA of the CDR3 is TGTGCCAGCCTGGGGAGTGGATCCTACGAGCAGTACTTC. V and J are TRBV27 and TRBJ2-5, with D maybe TRBD2 (5 bases). The assigned J gene may be wrong: the sequence end matches TRBJ2-7 better. This CDR3 has 13 amino acids. Germline CDR1 MNHEY, CDR2 SMNVEV (reference sequence).

The rearrangement uses TRBV20-1 and TRBJ1-2, with 7 bases that match TRBD1. Trimming at V came to 5 bases and at J to 6 bases, leaving 12 bases not matched to a gene. Germline V gene sequence: CDR1 DFQATT, CDR2 SNEGSKA (reference sequence). CDR3 length: 14 amino acids. CDR3 bases: TGCAGTGCTTTGACAGGGACGCAGGGAGATGGCTACACCTTC. This translates into CSALTGTQGDGYTF.

This clonotype came up a few times. V and J are TRBV12-5 and TRBJ1-4; D unclear. Germline V CDR1 and CDR2: LGHNT, FRNRAP. This CDR3 contains 13 residues. Trimming stripped 3 bases from V and 10 bases from J, with 12 bases between. The CDR3 DNA reads as TGTGCTAGTGGTTTCCCACCCCACGGAAAACTGTTTTTT. Translating it yields CASGFPPHGKLFF.

This clonotype was detected ten times or more. V is TRBV5-1 and J is TRBJ2-3; TRBD2 agrees at 16 bases. The trim removed 7 bases at V and 3 bases at J, leaving 2 bases unmatched. The CDR3 consists of 15 residues. Germline V gene data show CDR1 as SGHRS and CDR2 as YFSETQ. For the CDR3, the DNA is TGCGCCAGCGTGGGACTAGCGGGAGGGACAGATACGCAGTATTTT. This gives the protein CASVGLAGGTDTQYF.

The V gene is TRBV3-1, the J gene TRBJ2-1, with 7 bases identical to TRBD1. Germline CDR1 is LGHDT and CDR2 is YNNKEL (reference sequence). This CDR3 region has 15 residues. Trimming took 4 bases from V and 2 from J; bases not matched to a gene: 5. CDR3 residues: CASSLTGSPYNEQFF. The CDR3 DNA follows: TGTGCCAGCAGCCTGACAGGGAGCCCCTACAATGAGCAGTTCTTC.

This clonotype showed up just a few times. One end of the junction fails to match germline, which may point to a read error. This chain joins TRBV9 and TRBJ1-2; D not resolved. CDR3 length: 14 amino acids. Germline lookup yields CDR1 SGDLS and CDR2 YYNGEE. In DNA form, the CDR3 reads TGTGCCAGTAGCGTAGCGGAGCCCTTTAATGGCTACACCTTC. This codes for CASSVAEPFNGYTF.

V usage is TRBV4-3 and J usage is TRBJ2-1; 12 nucleotides align to TRBD1. Germline CDR1 and CDR2: LGHNA and YSLEER. The CDR3 consists of 15 residues. V dropped 4 bases and J dropped 11; count of bases not matched to a gene: 9. This CDR3 reads CASSPGTGGLVKQFF. The CDR3 DNA reads TGCGCCAGCAGCCCGGGGACAGGGGGCTTAGTAAAGCAGTTCTTC.

The rearrangement uses TRBV5-1 and TRBJ2-1; either TRBD1 or TRBD2 may fit D (5 bases each). Gene TRBJ2-5 matches the end of the DNA better, so the J call may be wrong. The V gene's germline CDR1 is SGHRS and CDR2 YFSETQ. The CDR3 is 14 amino acids. CDR3 region: CASSSGTARETQYF. In nucleotides, the CDR3 is TGCGCCAGCAGCTCCGGGACGGCGAGGGAGACCCAGTACTTC.

Concerning this clonotype: No conserved phenylalanine or tryptophan ends this CDR3, so it is likely a read error. The DNA is omitted, as the CDR3 cannot be located on it reliably, and the CDR3 follows TCRdb's listing. J is TRBJ2-7 and V is TRBV5-1; TRBD2, the table's D call, was not compared with the DNA. Germline assignment: CDR1 SGHRS and CDR2 YFSETQ. The CDR3 adds up to 9 amino acids, both ends counted. CDR3 protein: CASSAPLAG.

The chain couples TRBV29-1 to TRBJ1-1; the D gene is possibly TRBD1 (6 bases). The CDR3 is 13 residues long. Germline values: CDR1 SQVTM, CDR2 ANQGSEA. V lost 3 bases and J 0 bases, leaving 8 bases between the germline ends. CDR3 DNA: TGCAGCGTTGAGGGGGCGTTGAACACTGAAGCTTTCTTT. This encodes CSVEGALNTEAFF.

The table lists this clonotype with a few counts. The chain is built from TRBV2 and TRBJ2-2, with 16 bases identical to TRBD2. CDR1 and CDR2 from the germline V gene are SNHLY and FYNNEI. The CDR3 consists of 18 residues. With 8 bases clipped from V and 4 bases from J, the junction kept 10 bases outside the gene matches. The CDR3 DNA reads as TGTGCCAGCCGCGGGACTAGCGGGAGGGCCCCAGGCACCGGGGAGCTGTTTTTT. Encoded protein: CASRGTSGRAPGTGELFF.

A note on this clonotype: A read error may account for a junction end that differs from germline. This rearrangement joins TRBV2 to TRBJ2-2; tentative D call: TRBD2 (6 bases). This CDR3 comprises 15 residues. The germline V gene has CDR1 SNHLY and CDR2 FYNNEI. The chain's CDR3 is CASREGDSPTGELFF. In DNA form, the CDR3 reads TGTGCCAGCAGAGAAGGGGACTCTCCCACCGGGGAGCTGTTTTTT. The variable domain in full, with the rest retrieved from reference TRBV2 and TRBJ2-2, is EPEVTQTPSHQVTQMGQEVILRCVPISNHLYFYWYRQILGQKVEFLVSFYNNEISEKSEIFDDQFSVERPDGSNFTLKIRSTKLEDSAMYFCASREGDSPTGELFFGEGSRLTVL.

The chain carries TRBV18 and TRBJ2-4; D is undetermined. V lost 2 bases and J lost 8, with 13 bases in between. The CDR3 spans 14 residues. CDR1 and CDR2 (germline): KGHSH, LQKENI. The CDR3 sequence: CASSPEIGVDIQYF. The CDR3 DNA reads TGTGCCAGCTCACCAGAGATCGGAGTGGACATTCAGTACTTC. The full variable domain, completed using reference TRBV18 and TRBJ2-4, is NAGVMQNPRHLVRRRGQEARLRCSPMKGHSHVYWYRQLPEEGLKFMVYLQKENIIDESGMPKERFSAEFPKEGPSILRIQQVVRGDSAAYFCASSPEIGVDIQYFGAGTRLSVL.

In its sample, this clonotype was seen a few times. The chain employs TRBV19 and TRBJ1-1; D remains unclear. Trimming took 2 bases from V and 1 from J, leaving 5 bases between them. Germline V gene lookup returns CDR1 LNHDA and CDR2 SQIVND (reference sequence). This CDR3 has 13 residues. The CDR3 coding sequence is TGTGCCAGTAGTATATCCGAGAACACTGAAGCTTTCTTT. Its translation is CASSISENTEAFF.